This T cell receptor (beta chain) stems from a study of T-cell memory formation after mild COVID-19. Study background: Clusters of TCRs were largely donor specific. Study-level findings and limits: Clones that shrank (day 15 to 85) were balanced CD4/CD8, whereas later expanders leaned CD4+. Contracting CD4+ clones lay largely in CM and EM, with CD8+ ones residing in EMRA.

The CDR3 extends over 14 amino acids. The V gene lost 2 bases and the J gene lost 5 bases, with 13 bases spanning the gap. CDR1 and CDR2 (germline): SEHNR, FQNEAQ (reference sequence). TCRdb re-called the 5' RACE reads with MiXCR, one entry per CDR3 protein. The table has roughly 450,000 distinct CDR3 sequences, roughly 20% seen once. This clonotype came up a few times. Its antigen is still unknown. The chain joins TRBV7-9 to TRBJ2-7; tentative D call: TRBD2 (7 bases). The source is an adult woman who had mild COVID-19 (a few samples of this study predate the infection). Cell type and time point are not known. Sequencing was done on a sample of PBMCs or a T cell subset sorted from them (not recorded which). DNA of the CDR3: TGTGCCAGCAGCTTACGGAGGGGGGGCCACGAGCAGTACTTC. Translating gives CASSLRRGGHEQYF.